This T cell receptor (beta chain) is drawn from a study of tumor-infiltrating lymphocytes in primary liver carcinoma. This clonotype appeared a single time. Its antigen remains unknown. It is unclear where the CDR3 begins or ends on the DNA, so no DNA is shown, and the CDR3 is as TCRdb lists it. Study-wide results and caveats: Against blood, tumors held a significantly higher top-250-clone fraction (p = 0.039).

Synthesis of TCR beta cDNA was carried out from approximately 0.55 ug total RNA with a constant-region primer. Researchers made the TCR beta libraries by running three nested multiplex PCR rounds with slightly modified ARM-PCR. Use of TRBV1-TRBV30 forward primers with a C-beta reverse primer characterized the first two PCR rounds, which lasted around 11 cycles each. TCRdb used MiXCR to reprocess the multiplex PCR reads, holding one entry per CDR3 protein. Among approximately 45,000 distinct CDR3 sequences listed, 60% to 80% were seen once. Total RNA and DNA came together from about 21-30 mg of bulk tissue without cell sorting. Subjects presented with primary liver carcinoma managed by surgical resection. No treatment had been given to the patients, who were chronically infected with HBV. Germline values: CDR1 SGHAT, CDR2 FQNNGV. The CDR3 adds up to 15 amino acids, both ends counted.

Material for sequencing was tumor-adjacent normal liver tissue. The sequence came from a woman aged 30 to 39 with primary liver carcinoma and hepatitis B virus infection. The V and J genes are TRBV11-2 and TRBJ1-2; TRBD1 reflects the table's D call only, with no check against the DNA. CDR3: CTSSRRGRGDYDCTF.